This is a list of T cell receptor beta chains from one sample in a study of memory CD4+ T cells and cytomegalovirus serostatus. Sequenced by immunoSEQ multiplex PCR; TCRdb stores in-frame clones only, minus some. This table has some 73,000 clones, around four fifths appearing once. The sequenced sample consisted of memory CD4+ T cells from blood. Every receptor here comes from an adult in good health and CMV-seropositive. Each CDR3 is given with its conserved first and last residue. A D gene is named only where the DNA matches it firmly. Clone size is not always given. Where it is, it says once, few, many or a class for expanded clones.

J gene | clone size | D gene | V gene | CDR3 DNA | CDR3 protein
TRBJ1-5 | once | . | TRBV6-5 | TGTGCCAGCAGTACCTCCGGGGCGGGAAATCAGCCCCAGCATTTT | CASSTSGAGNQPQHF
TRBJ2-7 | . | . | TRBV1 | TGCACCAGCAGCCCGACTAGCGGGGGCGCATCCTACGAGCAGTACTTC | CTSSPTSGGASYEQYF
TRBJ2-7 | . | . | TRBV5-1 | TGCGCCAGCAGCTTGGAGCCAAGATCCTACGAGCAGTACTTC | CASSLEPRSYEQYF
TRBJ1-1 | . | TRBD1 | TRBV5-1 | TGCGCCAGCAGCATCCGGACAGGGGATAACACTGAAGCTTTCTTT | CASSIRTGDNTEAFF
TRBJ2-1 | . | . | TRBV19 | TGTGCCACCCGAGGATGGCGGGCTGACAATGAGCAGTTCTTC | CATRGWRADNEQFF
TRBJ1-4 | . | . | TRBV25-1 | TGTGCCAGCAGTGAACTTGAGCTGGTGACGGATGAAAAACTGTTTTTT | CASSELELVTDEKLFF
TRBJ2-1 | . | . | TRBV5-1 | TGCGCCAGCAGCTTGTCGGCGACTGAGCAGTTCTTC | CASSLSATEQFF
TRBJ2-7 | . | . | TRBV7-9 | TGTGCCAGCAGCTTTGGTCCCCTGTTTGAGCAGTACTTC | CASSFGPLFEQYF
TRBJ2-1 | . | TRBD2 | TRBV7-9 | TGTGCCAGCAGCCTAGCCGCTCTAGCGGGAATCAATGAGCAGTTCTTC | CASSLAALAGINEQFF
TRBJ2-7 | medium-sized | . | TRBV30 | TGTGCCAGTCAGGGGGGGGTGCCCTACGAGCAGTACTTC | CASQGGVPYEQYF
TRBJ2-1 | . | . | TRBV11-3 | TGTGCCAGCAGCTTACGAGGGGGGTCCTACAATGAGCAGTTCTTC | CASSLRGGSYNEQFF
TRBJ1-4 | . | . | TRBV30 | TGTGCCTGGAGTGTAAGGGGTAATGAAAAACTGTTTTTT | CAWSVRGNEKLFF
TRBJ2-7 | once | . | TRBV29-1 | TGCAGCGTTGTGGTACAGGGAAGCTCCTACGAGCAGTACTTC | CSVVVQGSSYEQYF
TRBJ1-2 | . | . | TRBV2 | TGTGCCAGCCAATTGGGTGGTTCTAACTATGGCTACACCTTC | CASQLGGSNYGYTF
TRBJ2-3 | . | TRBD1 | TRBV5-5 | TGTGCCAGCAGCGCCTCAGGACAGGGCAGGAGCGTGGGTTTCACAGATACGCAGTATTTT | CASSASGQGRSVGFTDTQYF
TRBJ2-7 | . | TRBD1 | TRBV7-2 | TGTGCCAGCAGTTCTACAGGGGGCTGGGAGCAGTACTTC | CASSSTGGWEQYF
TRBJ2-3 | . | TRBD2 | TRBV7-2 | TGTGCCAGCAGCCCCGGGAGGAGTGCAGATACGCAGTATTTT | CASSPGRSADTQYF
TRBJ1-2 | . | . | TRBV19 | TGTGCCACCGCCAAGAGGAGCACAAACTATGGCTACACCTTC | CATAKRSTNYGYTF
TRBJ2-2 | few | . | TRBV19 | TGTGCCAGTAGTATAGAACTAGCAAACACCGGGGAGCTGTTTTTT | CASSIELANTGELFF
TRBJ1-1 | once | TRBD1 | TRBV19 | TGTGCCAGTAGTATACCGTTGGGACAGAGGAACACTGAAGCTTTCTTT | CASSIPLGQRNTEAFF
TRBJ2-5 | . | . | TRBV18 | TGTGCCAGCTCACCCCGAACCCCGACCCAAGAGACCCAGTACTTC | CASSPRTPTQETQYF
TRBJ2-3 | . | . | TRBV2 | TGTGCCAGCAGTGTTGCCAGCCGGCAGTATTTT | CASSVASRQYF
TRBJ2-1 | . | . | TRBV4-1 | TGCGCCAGCAGCCCTTGGCTGGCTAGGGCCGACAATGAGCAGTTCTTC | CASSPWLARADNEQFF
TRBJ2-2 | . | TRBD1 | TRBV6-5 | TGTGCCAGCAGTAAACAGGGGCACGTCGGGGAGCTGTTTTTT | CASSKQGHVGELFF
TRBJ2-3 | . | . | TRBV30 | TGTGCCTGGAGTGTAGACGAGGATTGGCGAGATACGCAGTATTTT | CAWSVDEDWRDTQYF
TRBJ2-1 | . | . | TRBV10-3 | TGTGCCATCAGTGAGCTGACAGCCAAACCTCACAATGAGCAGTTCTTC | CAISELTAKPHNEQFF
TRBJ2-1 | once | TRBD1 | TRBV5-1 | TGCGCCAGCAGCGGGACAGGGGGCTCCTACAATGAGCAGTTCTTC | CASSGTGGSYNEQFF
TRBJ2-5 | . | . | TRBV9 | TGTGCCAGCAGCGCGGCCGGTACGGAGACCCAGTACTTC | CASSAAGTETQYF
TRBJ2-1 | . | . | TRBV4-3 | TGCGCCAGCAGCCACCTCACTAGTAGAGGTTACAATGAGCAGTTCTTC | CASSHLTSRGYNEQFF